The 29 T cell receptor beta chains given below trace back to one sample, sequenced in a study of blood T cells in healthy people across ages. Combining a sample-barcoded 5' primer with a J-beta primer mix, a second PCR ran for about 7 to 12 cycles. From the 5' RACE reads, TCRdb called clonotypes with MiXCR, one entry per CDR3 protein. The sample contains more than 1,400,000 distinct CDR3 sequences, about 40% of which appear only once. The specimen was blood. These receptors all come from a woman between 18 and 30 years old in good health.

This clonotype is a singleton in its sample. The J gene is TRBJ2-1, the V gene TRBV9, with D unclear. The CDR3 runs to 14 residues. V lost 5 bases, J lost 7 bases, and 16 bases lay in between. Germline V lookup: CDR1 SGDLS, CDR2 YYNGEE. Written as DNA, the CDR3 is TGTGCCAGCAGTCAAAATGGGTCCGGAAATGAGCAGTTCTTC. It is translated as CASSQNGSGNEQFF.

There are a few counts of this clonotype. This chain uses TRBV29-1 with TRBJ2-3, with 11 bases that match TRBD2. Trimming cost V 7 bases and J 3 bases; bases outside gene matches: 9. Germline lookup yields CDR1 SQVTM and CDR2 ANQGSEA. The CDR3 is made up of 15 amino acids. CDR3 sequence (DNA): TGCAGCGGGGAACTAGCGGGAGCGTATACAGATACGCAGTATTTT. This gives the protein CSGELAGAYTDTQYF.

The chain employs TRBV20-1 and TRBJ2-1, with D perhaps TRBD1 (5 bases). This CDR3 contains 14 residues. Trimming pared 5 bases from V and 6 bases from J, leaving 17 bases between. The germline V gene has CDR1 DFQATT and CDR2 SNEGSKA (reference sequence). For the CDR3, the DNA is TGCAGTGCTGACCTTACAGGTTTCAGCAATGAGCAGTTCTTC. It is translated as CSADLTGFSNEQFF.

This sequence joins TRBV20-1 and TRBJ2-3; TRBD2 agrees at 8 bases. The germline CDR1 and CDR2 sequences are DFQATT and SNEGSKA (reference sequence). J was trimmed by 3 bases and V by 6 bases; bases with no gene match: 2. The CDR3 spans 12 residues. This CDR3 is CSAERETDTQYF. The CDR3 DNA is TGCAGTGCGGAGCGGGAGACAGATACGCAGTATTTT.

The chain combines TRBV10-3 with TRBJ2-2; 14 bases align to TRBD2. The CDR3 consists of 18 residues. V shed 5 bases and J 0 bases; nucleotides not matched to a gene: 5. Germline V gene data show CDR1 as ENHRY and CDR2 as SYGVKD. The CDR3 DNA reads TGTGCCATCAGTAAGGGACTAGCGGGAGAAGCGAACACCGGGGAGCTGTTTTTT. Protein: CAISKGLAGEANTGELFF.

The table lists this clonotype with a few counts. J is TRBJ1-2 and V is TRBV7-9; D might be TRBD1 (5 bases). The CDR3 covers 14 residues. Germline values: CDR1 SEHNR, CDR2 FQNEAQ (reference sequence). The ends were cut back, 1 base at V and 4 bases at J, with 10 bases in the middle. DNA of the CDR3: TGTGCCAGCAGCTTAGTGGGACCAAGCTATGGCTACACCTTC. It translates to CASSLVGPSYGYTF.

This clonotype was counted only a few times. This chain connects TRBV7-2 to TRBJ1-2; possible D gene TRBD1, 6 bases. The CDR3 is 15 amino acids. Looked up from germline, CDR1 is SGHTA and CDR2 is FQGNSA. Trimming took off 5 bases at V and 0 bases at J, with 13 bases between the two ends. In nucleotides, the CDR3 is TGTGCCAGCAGCCTAACGGGGGCTCCTAACTATGGCTACACCTTC. This encodes CASSLTGAPNYGYTF.

This clonotype is a singleton in its sample. The chain links TRBV6-6 to TRBJ2-3; TRBD2 aligns across 8 bases. The CDR3 runs 15 residues. V trimming: 6 bases; J trimming: 4 bases; junction bases outside the gene matches: 9. Germline V lookup: CDR1 MNHNY, CDR2 SVGAGI (reference sequence). The CDR3 is CASRKLAEVSDTQYF. The DNA for the CDR3 is TGTGCCAGCAGAAAACTAGCGGAAGTCTCAGATACGCAGTATTTT.

This chain uses TRBV6-5 with TRBJ2-2; tentatively, D is TRBD2 (6 bases). CDR1 is MNHEY and CDR2 is SVGAGI in the germline V gene. CDR3 size: 16 residues. The V gene lost 0 bases and the J gene lost 1 base, with 9 bases spanning the gap. Here the CDR3 DNA reads TGTGCCAGCAGTTACTCGGCTAGCGAGAACACCGGGGAGCTGTTTTTT. Residues: CASSYSASENTGELFF.

This sequence joins TRBV2 and TRBJ2-7; 14 bases fit TRBD2. Germline-derived CDR1 and CDR2 are SNHLY and FYNNEI. Trimming removed 4 bases from V and 1 base from J; junction bases left unmatched: 6. There are 17 residues in the CDR3. CDR3 DNA sequence: TGTGCCAGCAGTGGGGGACTAGCGGGGGTGCAGTCCTACGAGCAGTACTTC. This codes for CASSGGLAGVQSYEQYF.

V and J are TRBV28 and TRBJ2-7; no definite D call. Judging by the DNA end, TRBJ2-5 fits better; the J call may be wrong. The CDR3 contains 16 residues. Germline CDR1 and CDR2: MDHEN and SYDVKM. CDR3 sequence: CASRLGGLPKGETQYF. For the CDR3, the DNA is TGTGCCAGCAGGCTGGGTGGGCTGCCGAAGGGAGAGACCCAGTACTTC.

This clonotype was counted many times. V gene TRBV4-1 combines with J gene TRBJ2-7, with D tentatively TRBD1 (6 bases). Per germline, CDR1 MGHRA and CDR2 YSYEKL. The CDR3 is made up of 16 amino acids. V dropped 4 bases and J dropped 0 bases, with 16 bases sitting between them. CDR3 amino acids: CASSLIGQLSSYEQYF. The DNA of the CDR3 is TGCGCCAGCAGCCTAATAGGACAGTTGAGCTCCTACGAGCAGTACTTC.

V and J are TRBV11-2 and TRBJ2-1; D possibly corresponds to TRBD1 (5 bases). The DNA matches TRBJ2-7 better at its end, which makes the J call doubtful. This CDR3 has 15 residues. CDR1 SGHAT and CDR2 FQNNGV come from the germline V gene. The CDR3 region is CASTQRQSSYNEQYF. For the CDR3, the DNA is TGTGCCAGCACCCAAAGACAGTCCTCCTACAATGAGCAGTACTTC.

This clonotype was counted between two and nine times. Here the CDR3 reads CASSGNRGTDTQYF. CDR3 DNA sequence: TGTGCCAGCAGCGGAAACAGGGGAACAGATACGCAGTATTTT. This chain joins TRBV9 and TRBJ2-3; TRBD1 matches at 7 bases. The CDR3 covers 14 residues. The ends lost 3 bases at V and 3 bases at J; junction bases unmatched: 4. CDR1 is SGDLS and CDR2 is YYNGEE in the germline V gene.

The V and J genes are TRBV14 and TRBJ2-7; a weak D match, TRBD2 (6 bases). Germline V gene sequence: CDR1 SGHDN, CDR2 FVKESK. CDR3 length: 14 amino acids. Trimming cost V 6 bases and J 0 bases, with 12 bases left between them. The CDR3 DNA sequence: TGTGCCAGCAGACTAAGCGGGTTCTCCTACGAGCAGTACTTC. Amino acids: CASRLSGFSYEQYF.

A few counts support this clonotype. The J gene is TRBJ2-7, the V gene TRBV27; 8 nucleotides align to TRBD2. Germline V gene data show CDR1 as MNHEY and CDR2 as SMNVEV (reference sequence). This CDR3 is built from 15 residues. The ends lost 6 bases at V and 0 bases at J; junction bases unmatched: 7. The CDR3 sequence is CASSQTSAGSYEQYF. CDR3 coding DNA: TGTGCCAGCAGCCAGACTAGCGCCGGCTCCTACGAGCAGTACTTC.

With respect to this clonotype: One end of the junction is discordant with germline, which a read error may explain. The chain joins TRBV5-1 to TRBJ2-5, with 10 positions matching TRBD1. CDR3 length: 15 residues. From germline, CDR1 is SGHRS and CDR2 YFSETQ. The CDR3 bases are TGCGCCACCAGCGTACCTGGACAGGGGGTCGAGACCCAGTACTTC. As protein: CATSVPGQGVETQYF.

The genes are TRBV20-1 and TRBJ2-1; no definite D call. With 6 bases removed from V and 0 bases from J, the gap between germline ends came to 12 bases. The CDR3 has 14 residues. Germline values: CDR1 DFQATT, CDR2 SNEGSKA (reference sequence). The DNA for the CDR3 is TGCAGTGCCCCCGTTGGTGGCTCCTACAATGAGCAGTTCTTC. Translating it yields CSAPVGGSYNEQFF.

This clonotype was recorded a few times. The chain recombines TRBV6-1 with TRBJ1-6; 8 bases agree with TRBD1. V dropped 10 bases and J dropped 0; count of bases not matched to a gene: 5. The CDR3 length is 15 residues. Germline CDR1 MNHNS, CDR2 SASEGT. The CDR3 DNA reads TGTGCCATCCTGGACAGGGTCTCCTATAATTCACCCCTCCACTTT. This encodes CAILDRVSYNSPLHF.

This clonotype has more than one count but fewer than ten. The chain has TRBV27 and TRBJ2-3; no clear D gene. In germline, CDR1 is MNHEY, CDR2 SMNVEV (reference sequence). This CDR3 is 18 amino acids long. The V end was cut by 7 bases, the J end by 2 bases, with 25 bases between. CDR3 in amino acids: CASTPYNQAASLTDTQYF. In DNA, the CDR3 is TGTGCCAGCACCCCTTACAACCAGGCGGCTTCCCTCACAGATACGCAGTATTTT.

The chain is built from TRBV12-3 or TRBV12-4 and TRBJ2-1; no clear D. Trimming removed 6 bases at V and 2 bases at J, with 11 bases between. The CDR3 covers 14 residues. CDR3 sequence: CASRPTQPYNEQFF. The CDR3 DNA reads as TGTGCCAGCAGACCGACTCAACCCTACAATGAGCAGTTCTTC.

The gene calls are TRBV2 and TRBJ2-1; D not certain. The CDR3 runs 12 residues. The V gene's germline CDR1 is SNHLY and CDR2 FYNNEI. V was clipped by 6 bases and J by 3 bases, with 6 bases between them. The DNA for the CDR3 is TGTGCCAGCAGGGTCAGCTACAATGAGCAGTTCTTC. This encodes CASRVSYNEQFF.

The chain recombines TRBV20-1 with TRBJ2-1; 7 nucleotides agree with TRBD2. This CDR3 is built from 14 residues. The V segment lost 1 base and the J segment 5 bases; nucleotides outside the gene matches: 5. In germline, CDR1 is DFQATT, CDR2 SNEGSKA (reference sequence). The CDR3 region has the DNA TGCAGTGCTAGAGGCGGGAGTGGCCACAATGAGCAGTTCTTC. Encoded protein: CSARGGSGHNEQFF.

The CDR3 DNA is TGTGCCTGGAGTGCCCGAGGATGGGAGACCCAGTACTTC. Translated: CAWSARGWETQYF. This rearrangement joins TRBV30 to TRBJ2-5; D gene uncertain. CDR3 length equals 13 residues. Germline V gives CDR1 GTSNPN, CDR2 SVGIG (reference sequence). The V end was cut by 1 base, the J end by 5 bases, with 11 bases between.

In its sample, this clonotype was seen many times. Written as DNA, the CDR3 is TGCAGTGTACCAGCGGGGGGCCTAGTGAGAACTTACAATGAGCAGTTCTTC. Translation gives CSVPAGGLVRTYNEQFF. The chain joins TRBV20-1 to TRBJ2-1; TRBD2 matches at 9 bases. The V segment lost 7 bases and the J segment 4 bases; nucleotides outside the gene matches: 17. The germline V gene encodes CDR1 DFQATT and CDR2 SNEGSKA (reference sequence). The CDR3 contains 17 residues.

CDR3 region: CAINPGHPYNSPLHF. CDR3 in DNA: TGTGCCATCAACCCGGGACACCCCTATAATTCACCCCTCCACTTT. This chain connects TRBV28 to TRBJ1-6, with D maybe TRBD1 (6 bases). The germline CDR1 and CDR2 sequences are MDHEN and SYDVKM. Trimming pared 10 bases from V and 2 bases from J, leaving 15 bases between. The CDR3 consists of 15 residues. The full variable domain, its missing parts supplied by reference TRBV28 and TRBJ1-6, is DVKVTQSSRYLVKRTGEKVFLECVQDMDHENMFWYRQDPGLGLRLIYFSYDVKMKEKGDIPEGYSVSREKKERFSLILESASTNQTSMYLCAINPGHPYNSPLHFGNGTRLTVT.

This clonotype has only one observation. The J gene is TRBJ2-1, the V gene TRBV15; 10 bases match TRBD2. V shed 0 bases and J 1 base; nucleotides not matched to a gene: 12. This CDR3 spans 20 amino acids. Germline V gene sequence: CDR1 LNHNV, CDR2 YYDKDF (reference sequence). In DNA, the CDR3 is TGTGCCACCAGCAGAGACTCGCCGGGACGAGCGGGAGGGTCCTACAATGAGCAGTTCTTC. Translation gives CATSRDSPGRAGGSYNEQFF.

This clonotype turned up a few times. The V gene is TRBV27, the J gene TRBJ2-7; TRBD1 matches at 11 bases. Germline CDR1 reads MNHEY; CDR2 reads SMNVEV (reference sequence). V gave up 5 bases and J gave up 2 bases; unmatched junction bases: 8. CDR3 size: 16 residues. In DNA, the CDR3 is TGTGCCAGCAGTGCCAGGGACAGGGGGAACACCTACGAGCAGTACTTC. It codes for CASSARDRGNTYEQYF.

A single count supports this clonotype. V is TRBV5-6 and J is TRBJ2-2; 8 nucleotides agree with TRBD2. This CDR3 has 16 residues. CDR1 is SGHDT, CDR2 YYEEEE, per germline. V shed 4 bases and J 3 bases; nucleotides not matched to a gene: 8. The CDR3 sequence is CASSLLGGGDTGELFF. The CDR3 nucleotides read TGTGCCAGCAGCCTTCTCGGGGGGGGAGACACCGGGGAGCTGTTTTTT.